The next 13 T cell receptor beta chains were all read from a single sample in a study of graft-versus-host responses after intestinal transplantation. Assay used: immunoSEQ multiplex PCR; TCRdb lists only in-frame clones, some missing. The sample contains approximately 93,000 clones, 80% to 95% of which appear only once. For these receptors, no antigen is known. The starting material was unstimulated CD8+ T cells sorted from spleen or lymph node cells, obtained before transplant. These receptor sequences come from a human donor who was the organ donor for an intestinal transplant.

CDR3 nucleotide sequence: TGTGCCAGCAGCCCGAGGACAGGGGGCGGGTACGAGCAGTACTTC. This encodes CASSPRTGGGYEQYF. The rearrangement joins TRBV9 to TRBJ2-7; TRBD1 aligns across 11 bases. The CDR3 contains 15 residues. V lost 4 bases and J lost 4; bases outside the gene matches: 7. Germline lookup yields CDR1 SGDLS and CDR2 YYNGEE.

The rearrangement uses TRBV5-6 and TRBJ2-7; D call uncertain. Trimming removed 1 base from V and 3 bases from J, with 5 bases in between. There are 12 residues in the CDR3. Germline CDR1 reads SGHDT; CDR2 reads YYEEEE. As DNA, the CDR3 is TGTGCCAGCAGCTTGAACAACTACGAGCAGTACTTC. It translates to CASSLNNYEQYF.

The rearrangement links TRBV28 to TRBJ1-1; 7 bases map to TRBD1. The CDR3 is made up of 14 amino acids. The V gene's germline CDR1 is MDHEN and CDR2 SYDVKM. After removal of 2 bases from V and 1 base from J, the junction contained 1 base not matched to a gene. The CDR3 nucleotides read TGTGCCAGCAGTTTACGGGACAGGAACACTGAAGCTTTCTTT. Translation: CASSLRDRNTEAFF.

The V call is TRBV18, the J call TRBJ1-2; D gene ambiguous. The ends were cut back, 4 bases at V and 8 bases at J, with 17 bases in the middle. This CDR3 is built from 14 residues. Per germline, CDR1 KGHSH and CDR2 LQKENI. The CDR3 nucleotides are TGTGCCAGCTCACGATTCGTGCCCTCAGGAGGCTACACCTTC. Its translation is CASSRFVPSGGYTF.

The gene calls are TRBV2 and TRBJ2-7; 7 positions agree with TRBD2. V trimming: 2 bases; J trimming: 2 bases; junction bases outside the gene matches: 12. Germline assignment: CDR1 SNHLY and CDR2 FYNNEI. The length of the CDR3 is 17 residues. CDR3 sequence (DNA): TGTGCCAGCAGTGAACTAATCGCTAGCGGAGCCCCCTACGAGCAGTACTTC. It codes for CASSELIASGAPYEQYF.

This clone was seen a single time. The rearrangement joins TRBV4-1 to TRBJ2-7; TRBD2 aligns across 9 bases. V lost 0 bases to trimming and J lost 4 bases; unmatched junction nucleotides: 10. The CDR3 covers 17 residues. CDR1 is MGHRA and CDR2 is YSYEKL in the germline V gene. In DNA, the CDR3 is TGCGCCAGCAGCCAAGACCCTGTTACGACTAGCGGTTACGAGCAGTACTTC. This gives the protein CASSQDPVTTSGYEQYF.

This chain uses TRBV28 with TRBJ2-4; D might be TRBD2 (7 bases). This CDR3 contains 14 residues. Germline CDR1 MDHEN, CDR2 SYDVKM. Trimming took 5 bases from V and 12 from J, leaving 20 bases between them. Written as DNA, the CDR3 is TGTGCCAGCAGTCCTAGACCGCGGGGGCTGCCTCAGTACTTC. It specifies CASSPRPRGLPQYF.

The chain combines TRBV7-8 with TRBJ2-7; 9 positions match TRBD1. V lost 5 bases and J lost 6; bases outside the gene matches: 2. CDR1 SGHVS and CDR2 FQNEAQ come from the germline V gene. The CDR3 loop spans 12 amino acids. CDR3 amino acids: CASSVDRGEQYF. DNA for the CDR3: TGTGCCAGCAGCGTGGACAGGGGCGAGCAGTACTTC.

V and J are TRBV4-2 and TRBJ2-4, with 7 nucleotides matching TRBD2. The V gene end was trimmed by 0 bases and the J gene end by 8 bases; junction bases not matched to a gene: 10. CDR3 length: 16 residues. Germline V gives CDR1 LGHNA, CDR2 YNFKEQ. CDR3 DNA sequence: TGTGCCAGCAGCCAAGAGCGGGGGTTAGTAGGACACATTCAGTACTTC. Its protein is CASSQERGLVGHIQYF.

This chain connects TRBV2 to TRBJ2-5; 7 bases are shared with TRBD2. V was pared by 6 bases and J by 2 bases, with 9 bases of the junction left unmatched. Looked up from germline, CDR1 is SNHLY and CDR2 is FYNNEI. CDR3 size: 15 residues. Here the CDR3 reads CASREGGIAQETQYF. CDR3 bases: TGTGCCAGCAGGGAGGGAGGGATAGCACAAGAGACCCAGTACTTC.

The CDR3 DNA reads as TGTGCTAGTGGTTTGGTTCTTTTTGGGGACAGGGGAAGACAAGAGACCCAGTACTTC. Translation gives CASGLVLFGDRGRQETQYF. This chain links TRBV12-5 with TRBJ2-5; 10 bases are a match to TRBD1. The CDR3 extends over 19 amino acids. Germline trimming cut 0 bases from V and 2 bases from J; bases unmatched to any gene: 12. Germline V CDR1 and CDR2: LGHNT, FRNRAP. Full variable domain (missing parts from reference TRBV12-5 and TRBJ2-5): DARVTQTPRHKVTEMGQEVTMRCQPILGHNTVFWYRQTMMQGLELLAYFRNRAPLDDSGMPKDRFSAEMPDATLATLKIQPSEPRDSAVYFCASGLVLFGDRGRQETQYFGPGTRLLVL.

The chain couples TRBV4-1 to TRBJ1-2; 7 bases are a match to TRBD1. Germline V gene data show CDR1 as MGHRA and CDR2 as YSYEKL. The ends lost 1 base at V and 7 bases at J; junction bases unmatched: 12. This CDR3 has 16 residues. CDR3 region: CASSQGFDREKSGYTF. The CDR3, as DNA: TGCGCCAGCAGCCAAGGTTTTGACAGGGAGAAAAGTGGCTACACCTTC.

The chain recombines TRBV28 with TRBJ2-7, with TRBD2 identical over 13 bases. Germline V gene sequence: CDR1 MDHEN, CDR2 SYDVKM. V lost 4 bases and J lost 2; bases outside the gene matches: 5. The CDR3 sequence is 16 residues long. In DNA, the CDR3 is TGTGCCAGCAGTTCCCCGGGACTAGCGGGGACCTACGAGCAGTACTTC. Its translation: CASSSPGLAGTYEQYF. The variable domain in full, completed from reference TRBV28 and TRBJ2-7, reads DVKVTQSSRYLVKRTGEKVFLECVQDMDHENMFWYRQDPGLGLRLIYFSYDVKMKEKGDIPEGYSVSREKKERFSLILESASTNQTSMYLCASSSPGLAGTYEQYFGPGTRLTVT.